This TCR beta chain was captured in a study of human T cells and chemical hapten exposure (dated by TCRdb to the early 2020s). Background on the whole study: For sensitization, 2% DPC in acetone was applied to a 2 cm by 2 cm area of upper inner arm skin. Alopecia areata with under or over 50% scalp involvement, alopecia totalis and alopecia universalis were represented in the patient cohort, which was mostly female. Patch testing was done on the upper back using Finn chambers containing 0.01% DPC, and results were scored after 6 days according to International Contact Dermatitis Research Group standards. Blood samples were taken from patients before sensitization (week 0) and then at 2, 6 and about 24 weeks after DPC sensitization. Twenty-nine alopecia patients provided blood for TCR sequencing at one to four time points (pre-sensitization, 2, 6 and 24 weeks). Libraries were combined into a pool for sequencing, and differences in TCR yield between samples came mainly from small differences in library volumes within the pool. This study followed changes in the peripheral blood TCR repertoire in vivo during primary and secondary sensitization of alopecia patients to the hapten diphenylcyclopropenone (DPC). Weekly therapeutic DPC doses were additionally applied to the scalp of patients throughout the approximately 25-week study period. The study at large found these results: Because every patient had alopecia, a presumed autoimmune disease, the patients' immune response might differ from that of healthy individuals. No change with DPC sensitization was found in the number of TCRs above 1 in 1000 frequency, and no evidence of global repertoire structure alterations was found. Significantly more large CDR3 similarity clusters were formed by expanded TCRs than by pre-sensitization or healthy control sets, consistent with antigen-driven responses. The number of PT1 expanded TCRs positively correlated with patch test score, significant at thresholds 8, 16 and 32 but not 4. After repeated subsampling, changes were observed in the strength of the expansion versus patch-test correlation and in the threshold at which the correlation became significant.

V is cut back by 1 base and J by 5 bases, with 6 bases in the junction unmatched. Reading the germline V gene (reference sequence) gives CDR1 GTSNPN and CDR2 SVGIG. Reading from cysteine to phenylalanine, the CDR3 counts 15 amino acids. Just the 45-base CDR3 DNA is kept, in frame starting at base 1. The method was RACE. The instrument was a NextSeq 500. Library preparation attached unique molecular identifiers to individual cDNA molecules for quantitative, reproducible TCR counting. Each blood RNA sample was used to sequence both TCR alpha and TCR beta chains. The original pipeline was this. A median of about 100,000 TCRs per sample was observed, with a range of about 20,000 to 750,000. The Decombinator software suite was used to annotate V, J and CDR3 in the TCR reads. Every sample was subsampled to the same number of TCRs (28,000) for the PS versus PT1 abundance plots. TCRs were defined as expanded if absent before sensitization and observed at least eight times at the 2-week time point. The public reads were reprocessed in TCRdb via fastp at Q25 and MiXCR, keeping in-frame beta chains. Rows matching on CDR3 protein sequence are summarized as one entry with the most common DNA and genes. The V and J calls were not made by the authors but by TCRdb's processing. Counted in this sample were about 68,000 distinct CDR3 sequences; over 9.5% of them appeared once. 4.5% to 6.5% of the sample comes from the top ten.

The time point label, as the study defines it: pre-sensitization, week 0. The treatment or condition label for this specimen denotes: therapeutic diphenylcyclopropenone sensitization with weekly scalp DPC. At each patch-test visit, blood was drawn before the patch test was applied. To be eligible, patients had to be aged 18 to 70, diagnosed with alopecia and judged suitable for DPC therapy, while pregnant patients were excluded. Total RNA was isolated from unfractionated whole blood collected in Tempus Blood RNA tubes. This clonotype was detected ten times or more. Its antigen target is currently unknown. Base qualities are not provided; no much larger clone lies one nucleotide away.

This chain is built from TRBV30 and TRBJ1-5; 9 bases in the middle match TRBD1. The sequencing used whole blood, collected in connection with sensitization to the hapten diphenylcyclopropenone (DPC). The source is a woman between 45 and 65 years old with alopecia areata. Some clones in this sample may be carry-over from other donors' samples. The DNA sequence is TGTGCCTGGAGTGCCCCCGGGACAGGGTATCAGCCCCAGCATTTT. It encodes CAWSAPGTGYQPQHF.